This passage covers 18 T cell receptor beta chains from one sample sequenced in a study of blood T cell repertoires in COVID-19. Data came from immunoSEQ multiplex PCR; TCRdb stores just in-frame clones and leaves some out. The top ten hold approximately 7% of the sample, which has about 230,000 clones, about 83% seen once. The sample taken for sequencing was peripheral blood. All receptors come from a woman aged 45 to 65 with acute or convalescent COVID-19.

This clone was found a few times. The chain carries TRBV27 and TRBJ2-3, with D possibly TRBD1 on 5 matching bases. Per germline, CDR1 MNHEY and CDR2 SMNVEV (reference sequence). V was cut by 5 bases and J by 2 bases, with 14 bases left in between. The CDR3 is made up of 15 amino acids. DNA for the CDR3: TGTGCCAGCAGTCAATCGACAGCCCACACAGATACGCAGTATTTT. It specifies CASSQSTAHTDTQYF.

The CDR3 DNA follows: TGTGCCAGCAGCGAGAGGGGAGGGACCAACTATGGCTACACCTTC. Translating it yields CASSERGGTNYGYTF. V is TRBV6-5 and J is TRBJ1-2, with D perhaps matching TRBD1 (5 bases). V was shortened by 6 bases and J by 2 bases, with 16 bases between the two germline ends. Germline V gene sequence: CDR1 MNHEY, CDR2 SVGAGI. CDR3 length: 15 residues.

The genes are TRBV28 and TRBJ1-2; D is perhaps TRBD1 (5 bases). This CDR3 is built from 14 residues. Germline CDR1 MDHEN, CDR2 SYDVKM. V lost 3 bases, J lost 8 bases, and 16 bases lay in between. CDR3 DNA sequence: TGTGCCAGCAGTTTGGTAGGGGTATACGGAGGCTACACCTTC. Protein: CASSLVGVYGGYTF.

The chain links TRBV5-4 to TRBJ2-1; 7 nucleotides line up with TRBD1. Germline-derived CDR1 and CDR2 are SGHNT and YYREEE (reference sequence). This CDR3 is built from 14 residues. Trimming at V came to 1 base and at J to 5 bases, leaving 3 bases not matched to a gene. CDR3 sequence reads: CASSLLQGDNEQFF. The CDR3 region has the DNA TGTGCCAGCAGCTTGCTTCAGGGGGACAATGAGCAGTTCTTC.

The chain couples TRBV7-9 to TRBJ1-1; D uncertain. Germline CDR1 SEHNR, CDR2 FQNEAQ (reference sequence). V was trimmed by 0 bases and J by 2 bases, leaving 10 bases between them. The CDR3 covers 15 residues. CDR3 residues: CASSLARTLNTEAFF. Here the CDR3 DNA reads TGTGCCAGCAGCTTAGCCCGGACTCTTAACACTGAAGCTTTCTTT.

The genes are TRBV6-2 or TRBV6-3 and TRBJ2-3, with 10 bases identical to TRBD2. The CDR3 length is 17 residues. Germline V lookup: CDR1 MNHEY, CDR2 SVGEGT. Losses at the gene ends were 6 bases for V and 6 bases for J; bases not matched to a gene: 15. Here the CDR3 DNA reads TGTGCCAGCAGCCCTGGGAGCGGGGGGGCCGAATTCGATACGCAGTATTTT. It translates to CASSPGSGGAEFDTQYF.

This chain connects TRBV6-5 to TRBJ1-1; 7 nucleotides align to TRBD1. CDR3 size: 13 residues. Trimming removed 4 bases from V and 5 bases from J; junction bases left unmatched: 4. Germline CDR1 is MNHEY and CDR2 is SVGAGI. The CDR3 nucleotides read TGTGCCAGCAGTTTTACAGGGGAGACTGAAGCTTTCTTT. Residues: CASSFTGETEAFF.

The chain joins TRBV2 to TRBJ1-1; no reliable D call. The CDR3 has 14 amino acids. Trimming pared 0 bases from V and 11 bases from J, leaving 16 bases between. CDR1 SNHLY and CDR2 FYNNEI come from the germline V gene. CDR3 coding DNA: TGTGCCAGCAGTGAAGCGCTTCCCGGTTCGGAGGCTTTCTTT. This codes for CASSEALPGSEAFF.

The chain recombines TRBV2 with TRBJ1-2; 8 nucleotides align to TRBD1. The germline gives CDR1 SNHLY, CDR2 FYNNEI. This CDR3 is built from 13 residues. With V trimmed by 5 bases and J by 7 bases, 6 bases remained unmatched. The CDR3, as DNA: TGTGCCAGCAGTTCGGACAGGGTCTCTGGCTACACCTTC. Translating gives CASSSDRVSGYTF.

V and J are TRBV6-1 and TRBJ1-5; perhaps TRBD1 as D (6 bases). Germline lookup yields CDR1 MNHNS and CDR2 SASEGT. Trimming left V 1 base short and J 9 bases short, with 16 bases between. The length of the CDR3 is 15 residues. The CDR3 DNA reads TGTGCCAGCAGTGAAGAGGGGGTCCGCGTGGGGCCCCAGCATTTT. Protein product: CASSEEGVRVGPQHF.

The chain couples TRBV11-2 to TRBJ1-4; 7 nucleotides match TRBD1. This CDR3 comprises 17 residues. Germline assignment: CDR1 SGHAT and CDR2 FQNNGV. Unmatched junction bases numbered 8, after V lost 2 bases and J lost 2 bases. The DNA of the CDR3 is TGTGCCAGCAGCTTACAACAGGGGCTCGCTACTAATGAAAAACTGTTTTTT. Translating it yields CASSLQQGLATNEKLFF.

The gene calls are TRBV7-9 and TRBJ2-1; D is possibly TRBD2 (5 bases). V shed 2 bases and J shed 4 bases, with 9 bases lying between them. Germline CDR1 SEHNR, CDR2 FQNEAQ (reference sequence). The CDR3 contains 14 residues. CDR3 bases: TGTGCCAGCAGCTTAAGCGGCCGGTACAATGAGCAGTTCTTC. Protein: CASSLSGRYNEQFF.

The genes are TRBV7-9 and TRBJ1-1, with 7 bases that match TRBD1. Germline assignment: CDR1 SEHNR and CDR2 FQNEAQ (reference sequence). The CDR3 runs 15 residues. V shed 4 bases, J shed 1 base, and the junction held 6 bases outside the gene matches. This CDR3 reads CASSSSDRWNTEAFF. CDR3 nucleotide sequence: TGTGCCAGCAGCTCCTCGGACAGGTGGAACACTGAAGCTTTCTTT. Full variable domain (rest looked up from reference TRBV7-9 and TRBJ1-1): DTGVSQNPRHKITKRGQNVTFRCDPISEHNRLYWYRQTLGQGPEFLTYFQNEAQLEKSRLLSDRFSAERPKGSFSTLEIQRTEQGDSAMYLCASSSSDRWNTEAFFGQGTRLTVV.

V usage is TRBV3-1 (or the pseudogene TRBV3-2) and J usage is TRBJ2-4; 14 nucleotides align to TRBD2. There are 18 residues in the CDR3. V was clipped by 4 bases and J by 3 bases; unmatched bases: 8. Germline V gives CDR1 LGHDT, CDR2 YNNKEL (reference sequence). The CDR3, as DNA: TGTGCCAGCAGCCCGACTAGCGGGGGGGCCGGGGACAAAAACATTCAGTACTTC. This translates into CASSPTSGGAGDKNIQYF.

The CDR3 DNA sequence: TGTGCCAGCAGTGAATGGGGACAGGGGGCACGTAATCAGCCCCAGCATTTT. Its protein is CASSEWGQGARNQPQHF. The chain joins TRBV6-1 to TRBJ1-5; 12 bases agree with TRBD1. The germline gives CDR1 MNHNS, CDR2 SASEGT. J was trimmed by 4 bases and V by 2 bases; bases with no gene match: 6. This CDR3 is 17 amino acids long.

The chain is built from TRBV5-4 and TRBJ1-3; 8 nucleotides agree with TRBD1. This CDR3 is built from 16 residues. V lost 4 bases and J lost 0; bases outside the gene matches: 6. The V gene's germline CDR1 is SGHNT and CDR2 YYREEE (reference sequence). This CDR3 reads CASSRQGLGSGNTIYF. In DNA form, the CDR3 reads TGTGCCAGCAGCCGACAGGGGTTGGGCTCTGGAAACACCATATATTTT.

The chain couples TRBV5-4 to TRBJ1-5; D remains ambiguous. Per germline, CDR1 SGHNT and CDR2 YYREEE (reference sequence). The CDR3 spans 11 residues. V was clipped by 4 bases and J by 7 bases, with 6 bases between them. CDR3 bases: TGTGCCAGCAGCATCCAGCAGCCCCAGCATTTT. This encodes CASSIQQPQHF.

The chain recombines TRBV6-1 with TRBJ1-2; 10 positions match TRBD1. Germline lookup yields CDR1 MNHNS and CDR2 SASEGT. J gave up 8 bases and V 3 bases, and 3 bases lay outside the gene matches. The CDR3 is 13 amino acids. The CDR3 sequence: CASSDRDRGGYTF. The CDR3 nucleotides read TGTGCCAGCAGTGATCGGGACAGGGGAGGCTACACCTTC.